This record looks at one TCR beta chain sequence and its context. Its antigen is as yet unknown. Additional DNA sequences in this sample encode the identical CDR3. This CDR3 comprises 12 residues. The germline V gene has CDR1 SGHTA and CDR2 FQGNSA. The V end lost 4 bases, the J end lost 3 bases, and 3 bases lay between the germline ends. Sorted-subset replicate PCRs used roughly 220 ng DNA, some 30,000 T cell genomes. The data were produced by immunoSEQ multiplex PCR, yet TCRdb's version contains in-frame clones alone and is incomplete. The sample has some 2.4 million clones; 80% to 95% are singletons. These data belong to a study of shared clonotypes between healthy human individuals. The overall study: CD8 memory received one plate per donor, CD8 naive two, CD4 memory three and CD4 naive three. Study-wide points: Non-shared clonotypes had lower generation probabilities than those shared by all four donors. Generally, estimated richness proved larger in naive subsets than it did in memory subsets.

The sequence came from a man in his late teens or twenties in good health. Some clones in this sample may be carry-over from other donors' samples. Sequencing input: naive CD4+ T cells from PBMCs. Subset of the sample: CD45RA+ positively selected. The chain employs TRBV7-2 and TRBJ2-2; D ambiguous. The CDR3 bases are TGTGCCAGCAGCTCGTACACCGGGGAGCTGTTTTTT. It specifies CASSSYTGELFF.